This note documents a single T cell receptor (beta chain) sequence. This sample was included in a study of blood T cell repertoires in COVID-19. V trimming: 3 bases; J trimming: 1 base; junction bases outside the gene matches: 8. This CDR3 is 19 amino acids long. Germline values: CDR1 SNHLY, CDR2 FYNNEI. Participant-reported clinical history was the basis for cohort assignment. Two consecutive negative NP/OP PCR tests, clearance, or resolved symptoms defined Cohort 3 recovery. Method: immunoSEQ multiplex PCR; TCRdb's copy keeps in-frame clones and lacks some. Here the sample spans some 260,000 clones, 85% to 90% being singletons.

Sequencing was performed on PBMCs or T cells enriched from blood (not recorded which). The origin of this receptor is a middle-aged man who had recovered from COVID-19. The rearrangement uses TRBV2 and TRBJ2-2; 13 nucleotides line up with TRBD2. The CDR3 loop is CASSDPTSGRAENTGELFF. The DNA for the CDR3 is TGTGCCAGCAGTGACCCCACTAGCGGGAGGGCCGAGAACACCGGGGAGCTGTTTTTT. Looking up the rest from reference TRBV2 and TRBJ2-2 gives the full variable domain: EPEVTQTPSHQVTQMGQEVILRCVPISNHLYFYWYRQILGQKVEFLVSFYNNEISEKSEIFDDQFSVERPDGSNFTLKIRSTKLEDSAMYFCASSDPTSGRAENTGELFFGEGSRLTVL.